These 24 T cell receptor beta chains were sequenced from one sample in a study of T cells in Graves' hyperthyroidism and ophthalmopathy. There were TCR beta CDR3 regions amplified from RNA transcripts. A set of HTBI primers served as the primers for a first-round RT-PCR of the TCR CDR3. TCRdb used MiXCR to reprocess the multiplex PCR reads, holding one entry per CDR3 protein. The sample yields 660,000 or so distinct CDR3 sequences, 20% seen once. The sequenced material came from blood. The receptor source for this set is a man aged 25 to 40 with Graves' ophthalmopathy.

This clonotype appeared a few times. The rearrangement uses TRBV7-9 and TRBJ2-7; TRBD1 agrees at 8 bases. Germline V gives CDR1 SEHNR, CDR2 FQNEAQ (reference sequence). Trimming at V came to 5 bases and at J to 7 bases, leaving 10 bases not matched to a gene. The CDR3 totals 14 residues. The CDR3 region is CASSPPGGRQEQYF. Here the CDR3 DNA reads TGTGCCAGCAGCCCCCCAGGGGGCCGGCAAGAGCAGTACTTC.

The V call is TRBV7-6, the J call TRBJ2-3, with 9 nucleotides matching TRBD2. J lost 4 bases, V lost 4 bases, and 12 bases had no gene match. CDR1 SGHVS and CDR2 FNYEAQ come from the germline V gene. CDR3 size: 17 residues. The CDR3 sequence is CASSYRLTAGGSDTQYF. The CDR3 DNA is TGTGCCAGCAGCTATCGCTTGACAGCGGGAGGTTCAGATACGCAGTATTTT.

The chain recombines TRBV27 with TRBJ2-2, with D uncertain. Germline CDR1 reads MNHEY; CDR2 reads SMNVEV (reference sequence). Deletions cut 8 bases from V and 6 bases from J, with 13 bases between. This CDR3 spans 13 amino acids. The DNA for the CDR3 is TGTGCCAGCGCCAGTTTGGCGGCCGGGGAGCTGTTTTTT. It codes for CASASLAAGELFF.

The chain joins TRBV10-3 to TRBJ2-5, with 7 nucleotides matching TRBD2. This CDR3 is built from 14 residues. Germline CDR1 reads ENHRY; CDR2 reads SYGVKD. The J segment lost 5 bases and the V segment lost 2 bases, leaving 5 bases of the junction unmatched. The CDR3 spells CAISEHGEGETQYF. The CDR3 DNA reads TGTGCCATCAGTGAGCATGGGGAGGGGGAGACCCAGTACTTC.

There are a few counts of this clonotype. This chain connects TRBV24-1 to TRBJ1-5; no definite D call. CDR1 and CDR2 from the germline V gene are KGHDR and SFDVKD. The CDR3 is 14 amino acids. Trimming took 4 bases from V and 0 from J, leaving 6 bases between them. CDR3 amino acids: CATSDGDSNQPQHF. DNA for the CDR3: TGTGCCACCAGTGACGGGGATAGCAATCAGCCCCAGCATTTT.

This clonotype was picked up a small number of times. The V gene is TRBV6-5, the J gene TRBJ2-1; D unresolved. Germline V gene data show CDR1 as MNHEY and CDR2 as SVGAGI. This CDR3 comprises 14 residues. Trimming removed 0 bases from V and 2 bases from J, with 5 bases in between. CDR3 residues: CASSYSTTYNEQFF. CDR3 DNA sequence: TGTGCCAGCAGTTACTCCACCACCTACAATGAGCAGTTCTTC.

The J gene is TRBJ2-3, the V gene TRBV5-1; D possibly corresponds to TRBD1 (5 bases). CDR1 is SGHRS, CDR2 YFSETQ, per germline. There are 16 residues in the CDR3. V was pared by 5 bases and J by 2 bases, with 18 bases between. The CDR3 DNA is TGCGCCAGCAGTGAACGAGTCCAGGGCTTCACAGATACGCAGTATTTT. Translating gives CASSERVQGFTDTQYF.

This chain connects TRBV12-3 or TRBV12-4 to TRBJ2-3; D remains ambiguous. V shed 6 bases and J shed 2 bases, with 15 bases lying between them. CDR3 size: 15 residues. CDR3 DNA: TGTGCCAGCAGCCTCCGGGTCCAATTCACAGATACGCAGTATTTT. Translated, it gives CASSLRVQFTDTQYF.

Comment on this clonotype: A read error may explain this, as a much larger clone is one base away. The chain is built from TRBV2 and TRBJ2-7, with TRBD1 as a possible D gene (5 bases). The CDR3 extends over 13 amino acids. Germline CDR1 reads SNHLY; CDR2 reads FYNNEI. Trimming took off 9 bases at V and 5 bases at J, with 17 bases between the two ends. CDR3 DNA: TGTGCCAGGGACGGTGGAAAGGGGAACGAGCAGTACTTC. It translates to CARDGGKGNEQYF.

This clonotype has only a few counts. The rearrangement uses TRBV5-5 and TRBJ2-7; D is unclear. This CDR3 region has 13 residues. The germline V gene has CDR1 SGHKS and CDR2 YYEKEE (reference sequence). V lost 1 base and J lost 3, with 8 bases in between. DNA of the CDR3: TGTGCCAGCAGCTTGAGCACAGTCTACGAGCAGTACTTC. Its translation: CASSLSTVYEQYF.

This clonotype showed up many times. The chain links TRBV3-1 to TRBJ2-7; D gene unclear. Germline V gene sequence: CDR1 LGHDT, CDR2 YNNKEL (reference sequence). The length of the CDR3 is 14 residues. V was clipped by 4 bases and J by 3 bases, with 13 bases between them. The CDR3 DNA reads as TGTGCCAGCAGCCCCTCACGGGCAGGCTACGAGCAGTACTTC. This codes for CASSPSRAGYEQYF.

This clonotype was observed many times. The V and J genes are TRBV11-2 and TRBJ2-1; no definite D call. The V end was cut by 5 bases, the J end by 0 bases, with 14 bases between. This CDR3 region has 16 residues. Germline CDR1 and CDR2: SGHAT and FQNNGV. CDR3 coding DNA: TGTGCCAGCAGCCCCCAGACCCGTAGCTCCTACAATGAGCAGTTCTTC. Translated, it gives CASSPQTRSSYNEQFF.

There are a few counts of this clonotype. V is TRBV7-9 and J is TRBJ2-7, with 7 bases fitting TRBD1. With V trimmed by 5 bases and J by 6 bases, 10 bases remained unmatched. The CDR3 consists of 14 residues. Germline V gene data show CDR1 as SEHNR and CDR2 as FQNEAQ (reference sequence). CDR3: CASSARDSALEQYF. CDR3 nucleotides: TGTGCCAGCAGCGCCCGGGACAGCGCCCTCGAGCAGTACTTC.

As for this clonotype: A much larger clone is a single base away; this may be a read error. The gene calls are TRBV6-5 and TRBJ1-2; 7 nucleotides match TRBD1. CDR1 MNHEY and CDR2 SVGAGI come from the germline V gene. The V and J ends lost 0 bases and 7 bases, in that order; junction bases with no gene match: 5. This CDR3 is 14 amino acids long. Here the CDR3 reads CASSYSGQAGGYTF. The CDR3 region has the DNA TGTGCCAGCAGTTACTCCGGACAGGCCGGTGGCTACACCTTC.

This clonotype was recorded many times. The chain links TRBV6-2 or TRBV6-3 to TRBJ1-1; no reliable D call. Trimming cost V 2 bases and J 6 bases, with 10 bases left between them. Per germline, CDR1 MNHEY and CDR2 SVGEGT. CDR3 length: 13 amino acids. Here the CDR3 reads CASSYGWESEAFF. For the CDR3, the DNA is TGTGCCAGCAGTTACGGGTGGGAGTCTGAAGCTTTCTTT.

This clonotype was counted ten times or more. The gene calls are TRBV2 and TRBJ2-1, with D perhaps TRBD2 (6 bases). V lost 5 bases to trimming and J lost 10 bases, with 15 bases between them. CDR1 and CDR2 (germline): SNHLY, FYNNEI. The CDR3 spans 13 residues. CDR3 nucleotides: TGTGCCAGCAGTTCTCCGGGACTCAGCGAGCAGTTCTTC. This codes for CASSSPGLSEQFF.

This clonotype occurred many times. This rearrangement joins TRBV11-2 to TRBJ2-1, with TRBD2 matching over 10 bases. V lost 5 bases to trimming and J lost 2 bases; unmatched junction nucleotides: 21. The germline CDR1 and CDR2 sequences are SGHAT and FQNNGV. CDR3 length equals 21 residues. CDR3 residues: CASSPFPVGLADIDTYNEQFF. CDR3 nucleotides: TGTGCCAGCAGCCCCTTCCCTGTAGGACTAGCGGATATCGACACCTACAATGAGCAGTTCTTC.

This clonotype was observed a handful of times. This sequence joins TRBV5-6 and TRBJ1-1, with a weak D call TRBD1 (5 bases). Deletions cut 2 bases from V and 1 base from J, with 12 bases between. Per germline, CDR1 SGHDT and CDR2 YYEEEE. The CDR3 has 15 residues. CDR3 bases: TGTGCCAGCAGCTTTGACGGCGGGGCGAACACTGAAGCTTTCTTT. Residues: CASSFDGGANTEAFF.

Many counts were recorded for this clonotype. The V and J genes are TRBV5-1 and TRBJ2-7; TRBD1 might be the D (6 bases). CDR1 is SGHRS and CDR2 is YFSETQ in the germline V gene. The CDR3 has 14 amino acids. Between the trimmed V and J ends, which lost 6 bases and 6 bases, there was a span of 19 bases. The CDR3 here is CASTLGQGIGEQYF. CDR3 nucleotide sequence: TGCGCCAGCACTCTGGGGCAGGGGATCGGCGAGCAGTACTTC.

This chain connects TRBV9 to TRBJ1-2; possible D gene TRBD1, 5 bases. CDR3 size: 15 residues. Per the germline V gene, CDR1 is SGDLS and CDR2 is YYNGEE. Trimming took 3 bases from V and 2 from J, leaving 14 bases between them. This CDR3 reads CASSAPGQLNYGYTF. As DNA, the CDR3 is TGTGCCAGCAGCGCCCCGGGGCAGTTAAACTATGGCTACACCTTC.

Details on this clonotype: This may stem from a read error, because a much larger clone lies one nucleotide away. This sequence joins TRBV28 and TRBJ1-2; D uncertain. This CDR3 comprises 12 residues. Trimming took off 6 bases at V and 6 bases at J, with 11 bases between the two ends. Germline V gives CDR1 MDHEN, CDR2 SYDVKM. CDR3: CASRPFPNGYTF. The CDR3 coding sequence is TGTGCCAGCAGGCCGTTTCCTAATGGCTACACCTTC.

The sample holds many counts of this clonotype. The V and J genes are TRBV28 and TRBJ1-1; weak D call: TRBD1 (5 bases). The V and J ends lost 3 bases and 1 base respectively, with 9 bases between them. This CDR3 spans 14 amino acids. CDR1 and CDR2 from the germline V gene are MDHEN and SYDVKM. CDR3 in amino acids: CASSFGAPNTEAFF. The DNA of the CDR3 is TGTGCCAGCAGTTTTGGGGCTCCGAACACTGAAGCTTTCTTT.

The table lists this clonotype with a few counts. The chain couples TRBV4-1 to TRBJ2-3; maybe TRBD2 (6 bases). This CDR3 has 16 amino acids. Germline V gene lookup returns CDR1 MGHRA and CDR2 YSYEKL. V lost 0 bases, J lost 1 base, and 11 bases lay in between. CDR3 DNA sequence: TGCGCCAGCAGCCAAGATCCTAGGGAGGGCACAGATACGCAGTATTTT. Translated: CASSQDPREGTDTQYF.

This clonotype was counted only a few times. The rearrangement uses TRBV20-1 and TRBJ2-2; TRBD2 is a possible D gene (5 bases). The CDR3 covers 14 residues. The germline V and J ends were trimmed by 0 bases and 5 bases, with 10 bases remaining between them. Germline CDR1 and CDR2: DFQATT and SNEGSKA (reference sequence). The CDR3 region is CSARDPGGTGELFF. The DNA of the CDR3 is TGCAGTGCTAGAGATCCCGGCGGGACCGGGGAGCTGTTTTTT.